Below are 31 T cell receptor beta chains sequenced from a single sample in a study of cytotoxic CD8 clonotypes in ibrutinib-treated CLL. Clones were sequenced by immunoSEQ multiplex PCR, and TCRdb holds only the in-frame ones, with some missing. The data hold over 200,000 clones, with about four fifths observed a single time. The sample here was PBMCs, taken after 12 months of ibrutinib treatment. These receptors came from a human donor with chronic lymphocytic leukemia.

The chain has TRBV7-2 and TRBJ2-5, with TRBD2 identical over 7 bases. The V and J ends lost 7 bases and 5 bases, in that order; junction bases with no gene match: 7. The CDR3 length is 13 residues. Germline CDR1 SGHTA, CDR2 FQGNSA. The CDR3 coding sequence is TGTGCCAGCAAGGGAGGGGCGGCGGAGACCCAGTACTTC. It translates to CASKGGAAETQYF.

The V and J genes are TRBV4-2 and TRBJ2-7, with D uncertain. The germline V gene has CDR1 LGHNA and CDR2 YNFKEQ. This CDR3 contains 12 residues. V was clipped by 0 bases and J by 10 bases, with 10 bases between them. The CDR3 protein is CASSQDLTYQYF. DNA of the CDR3: TGTGCCAGCAGCCAAGATTTGACCTATCAGTACTTC.

The chain has TRBV5-5 and TRBJ1-4; TRBD1 aligns across 9 bases. The CDR3 runs 12 residues. In germline, CDR1 is SGHKS, CDR2 YYEKEE (reference sequence). Germline trimming cut 6 bases from V and 7 bases from J; bases unmatched to any gene: 1. This CDR3 reads CASNRGREKLFF. The CDR3 DNA sequence: TGTGCCAGCAACAGGGGGCGTGAAAAACTGTTTTTT. Filled out from reference TRBV5-5 and TRBJ1-4, the complete variable domain reads DAGVTQSPTHLIKTRGQQVTLRCSPISGHKSVSWYQQVLGQGPQFIFQYYEKEERGRGNFPDRFSARQFPNYSSELNVNALLLGDSALYLCASNRGREKLFFGSGTQLSVL.

V and J are TRBV11-3 and TRBJ2-6; 7 bases fit TRBD2. Germline trimming cut 6 bases from V and 2 bases from J; bases unmatched to any gene: 16. The germline CDR1 and CDR2 sequences are SGHNT and YENEEA. The CDR3 loop spans 19 amino acids. The CDR3 sequence is CASSYTLSWGTTGANVLTF. CDR3 sequence (DNA): TGTGCCAGCAGTTACACTTTAAGCTGGGGGACTACTGGGGCCAACGTCCTGACTTTC.

The chain carries TRBV7-3 and TRBJ1-5; D ambiguous. V lost 3 bases and J lost 3, with 6 bases in between. The CDR3 consists of 13 residues. Germline-derived CDR1 and CDR2 are SGHTA and FQGTGA. CDR3 DNA sequence: TGTGCCAGCAGCTTGAGTATCAATCAGCCCCAGCATTTT. Translation: CASSLSINQPQHF.

The sample holds a few counts of this clone. The gene calls are TRBV6-1 and TRBJ2-1; D is unresolved. The germline CDR1 and CDR2 sequences are MNHNS and SASEGT. The ends were cut back, 6 bases at V and 0 bases at J, with 12 bases in the middle. CDR3 size: 15 residues. Here the CDR3 DNA reads TGTGCCAGCAGGGCGCCGACGGCCTCCTACAATGAGCAGTTCTTC. This sequence encodes CASRAPTASYNEQFF.

DNA for the CDR3: TGTGCCAGCAGTATTACTAGCGGGACTGGAGGCTACGAGCAGTACTTC. Protein sequence: CASSITSGTGGYEQYF. This sequence joins TRBV6-6 and TRBJ2-7, with 10 nucleotides matching TRBD2. Germline V gene lookup returns CDR1 MNHNY and CDR2 SVGAGI (reference sequence). After removal of 5 bases from V and 3 bases from J, the junction contained 10 bases not matched to a gene. The length of the CDR3 is 16 residues.

CDR3 in DNA: TGTGCCAGTAGTACACCGGGACTCAATCAGCCCCAGCATTTT. Its protein is CASSTPGLNQPQHF. The V and J genes are TRBV19 and TRBJ1-5, with D maybe TRBD1 (5 bases). V was pared by 4 bases and J by 3 bases, with 10 bases between. This CDR3 has 14 residues. CDR1 LNHDA and CDR2 SQIVND come from the germline V gene (reference sequence). Together with reference TRBV19 and TRBJ1-5, the CDR3 gives the full variable domain: DGGITQSPKYLFRKEGQNVTLSCEQNLNHDAMYWYRQDPGQGLRLIYYSQIVNDFQKGDIAEGYSVSREKKESFPLTVTSAQKNPTAFYLCASSTPGLNQPQHFGDGTRLSIL.

V is TRBV11-2 and J is TRBJ1-6, with D possibly matching TRBD1 (5 bases). Germline CDR1 reads SGHAT; CDR2 reads FQNNGV. The CDR3 runs 15 residues. Trimming removed 4 bases from V and 7 bases from J, with 14 bases in between. CDR3 DNA sequence: TGTGCCAGCAGCTCCGGCGGGGCGCAAAATTCACCCCTCCACTTT. Translating gives CASSSGGAQNSPLHF.

The chain joins TRBV29-1 to TRBJ2-7; 9 bases line up with TRBD1. CDR1 is SQVTM and CDR2 is ANQGSEA in the germline V gene. This CDR3 comprises 15 residues. The V and J ends lost 5 bases and 0 bases, in that order; junction bases with no gene match: 8. CDR3 loop: CSVRTGTGSSYEQYF. Here the CDR3 DNA reads TGCAGCGTTCGAACCGGGACAGGGAGCTCCTACGAGCAGTACTTC.

The chain uses TRBV7-9 and TRBJ2-3; D might be TRBD2 (7 bases). Germline V gene data show CDR1 as SEHNR and CDR2 as FQNEAQ (reference sequence). This CDR3 region has 15 residues. V was trimmed by 5 bases and J by 5 bases, leaving 17 bases between them. This CDR3 is CASSPSGGRLDTQYF. For the CDR3, the DNA is TGTGCCAGCAGCCCCTCGGGGGGCCGTCTAGATACGCAGTATTTT.

The rearrangement joins TRBV5-1 to TRBJ1-6; D uncertain. V shed 1 base and J shed 10 bases, with 18 bases lying between them. Germline CDR1 reads SGHRS; CDR2 reads YFSETQ. The CDR3 contains 16 residues. The DNA for the CDR3 is TGCGCCAGCAGCTTGATCCCGACCGCCCAAGGCTCACCCCTCCACTTT. It codes for CASSLIPTAQGSPLHF.

V gene TRBV6-5 combines with J gene TRBJ2-1; 11 bases match TRBD1. The CDR3 runs to 14 residues. V was clipped by 7 bases and J by 7 bases; unmatched bases: 6. Germline V gives CDR1 MNHEY, CDR2 SVGAGI. The CDR3 nucleotides read TGTGCCAGCACGGACAGGGGGCTTTTTAATGAGCAGTTCTTC. It translates to CASTDRGLFNEQFF.

The gene calls are TRBV10-3 and TRBJ1-2; a weak D match, TRBD1 (5 bases). CDR3 length: 11 residues. The germline V gene encodes CDR1 ENHRY and CDR2 SYGVKD. Trimming pared 0 bases from V and 13 bases from J, leaving 9 bases between. In DNA form, the CDR3 reads TGTGCCATCAGTGAGTCTCAGGGCCCCACCTTC. The encoded protein is CAISESQGPTF.

This chain connects TRBV27 to TRBJ2-3; D is possibly TRBD2 (7 bases). Per germline, CDR1 MNHEY and CDR2 SMNVEV (reference sequence). This CDR3 has 18 residues. Between the trimmed V and J ends, which lost 2 bases and 0 bases, there was a span of 18 bases. The CDR3 sequence is CASSLNAGARRSTDTQYF. The CDR3 nucleotides read TGTGCCAGCAGTTTAAATGCGGGGGCCCGGCGAAGCACAGATACGCAGTATTTT.

In its sample, this clone was seen once. This chain joins TRBV5-1 and TRBJ1-5; 8 bases fit TRBD1. Germline V gives CDR1 SGHRS, CDR2 YFSETQ. The CDR3 runs 19 residues. Trimming cost V 0 bases and J 0 bases; bases outside gene matches: 11. CDR3 DNA: TGCGCCAGCAGCTTGGCCGCGGGGGACAGGCGATATAGCAATCAGCCCCAGCATTTT. Translating gives CASSLAAGDRRYSNQPQHF.

The rearrangement links TRBV6-5 to TRBJ2-7, with 7 bases lining up with TRBD2. Germline CDR1 and CDR2: MNHEY and SVGAGI. The CDR3 is 14 residues long. With 5 bases clipped from V and 2 bases from J, the junction kept 6 bases outside the gene matches. The CDR3 DNA reads TGTGCCAGCAGTGAGACTAGCAGGACCTACGAGCAGTACTTC. Translating it yields CASSETSRTYEQYF.

Only one count was recorded for this clone. The CDR3 nucleotides read TGTGCCAGCAGCTTATCCCGGATCTCTAGCACAGATACGCAGTATTTT. Translation gives CASSLSRISSTDTQYF. V is TRBV11-2 and J is TRBJ2-3; D uncertain. V lost 2 bases and J lost 0, with 12 bases in between. The CDR3 spans 16 residues. Germline CDR1 and CDR2: SGHAT and FQNNGV.

This clone was recorded only once. The chain has TRBV6-1 and TRBJ2-3; 7 bases align to TRBD1. V dropped 3 bases and J dropped 2; count of bases not matched to a gene: 5. This CDR3 has 15 amino acids. The germline V gene encodes CDR1 MNHNS and CDR2 SASEGT. DNA of the CDR3: TGTGCCAGCAGTGATCCCGGGACAGTCACAGATACGCAGTATTTT. Translating gives CASSDPGTVTDTQYF.

The chain combines TRBV5-1 with TRBJ1-1; possibly TRBD1 for D (6 bases). The CDR3 runs to 15 residues. Germline V gene sequence: CDR1 SGHRS, CDR2 YFSETQ. V was trimmed by 4 bases and J by 0 bases, leaving 13 bases between them. The CDR3 bases are TGCGCCAGCAGCAGCGGGGGCGGGATGAACACTGAAGCTTTCTTT. Its translation: CASSSGGGMNTEAFF.

Here the CDR3 reads CASVRDPGLAPLHF. The DNA of the CDR3 is TGCGCCAGCGTCCGGGACCCAGGGCTAGCACCCCTCCACTTT. The V and J genes are TRBV5-1 and TRBJ1-6; maybe TRBD1 (5 bases). Trimming removed 7 bases at V and 11 bases at J, with 19 bases between. This CDR3 has 14 amino acids. CDR1 is SGHRS and CDR2 is YFSETQ in the germline V gene. Full variable domain (missing parts from reference TRBV5-1 and TRBJ1-6): KAGVTQTPRYLIKTRGQQVTLSCSPISGHRSVSWYQQTPGQGLQFLFEYFSETQRNKGNFPGRFSGRQFSNSRSEMNVSTLELGDSALYLCASVRDPGLAPLHFGNGTRLTVT.

The rearrangement joins TRBV2 to TRBJ1-1, with unresolved D. CDR3 length equals 12 residues. Germline V lookup: CDR1 SNHLY, CDR2 FYNNEI. Trimming shortened V by 0 bases and J by 8 bases, and 7 bases separated the two germline ends. CDR3 sequence (DNA): TGTGCCAGCAGTGAAGCCCCGAAAGAAGCTTTCTTT. This sequence encodes CASSEAPKEAFF.

V is TRBV4-2 and J is TRBJ1-5, with D unclear. The CDR3 is 14 amino acids. V dropped 2 bases and J dropped 12 bases, with 17 bases sitting between them. CDR1 is LGHNA, CDR2 YNFKEQ, per germline. CDR3 residues: CASSQSAGGELQHF. CDR3 bases: TGTGCCAGCAGCCAAAGCGCGGGAGGCGAGCTCCAGCATTTT.

The chain recombines TRBV6-1 with TRBJ2-7; no definite D call. This CDR3 is built from 13 residues. V lost 7 bases to trimming and J lost 2 bases, with 12 bases between them. CDR1 is MNHNS and CDR2 is SASEGT in the germline V gene. In DNA form, the CDR3 reads TGTGCCAGCAACTCTGGACGCGCCTACGAGCAGTACTTC. Protein product: CASNSGRAYEQYF.

This chain uses TRBV28 with TRBJ2-2; TRBD1 matches 7 bases. This CDR3 region has 15 residues. Trimming removed 0 bases from V and 12 bases from J; junction bases left unmatched: 10. The germline V gene has CDR1 MDHEN and CDR2 SYDVKM. In nucleotides, the CDR3 is TGTGCCAGCAGTTTATGGACCCTCCGGGACAGAAAGCTGTTTTTT. It yields the protein CASSLWTLRDRKLFF. The whole variable domain, filled in from reference TRBV28 and TRBJ2-2, reads DVKVTQSSRYLVKRTGEKVFLECVQDMDHENMFWYRQDPGLGLRLIYFSYDVKMKEKGDIPEGYSVSREKKERFSLILESASTNQTSMYLCASSLWTLRDRKLFFGEGSRLTVL.

This chain connects TRBV6-5 to TRBJ2-7; D is uncertain. Germline V gene data show CDR1 as MNHEY and CDR2 as SVGAGI. The V and J ends lost 11 bases and 3 bases respectively, with 11 bases between them. The CDR3 runs to 11 residues. In DNA form, the CDR3 reads TGTGCCGTCGAAGCCCGCTACGAGCAGTACTTC. Translating it yields CAVEARYEQYF.

This chain connects TRBV4-2 to TRBJ2-5, with 13 nucleotides matching TRBD2. This CDR3 is 17 amino acids long. With V trimmed by 1 base and J by 4 bases, 6 bases remained unmatched. Germline lookup yields CDR1 LGHNA and CDR2 YNFKEQ. The CDR3 nucleotides read TGTGCCAGCAGCCAAGGTTCATGGACTAGCGGGGGAGAGACCCAGTACTTC. This encodes CASSQGSWTSGGETQYF.

The V and J genes are TRBV11-2 and TRBJ2-7; 12 positions match TRBD2. The CDR3 totals 17 residues. The V gene end was trimmed by 1 base and the J gene end by 2 bases; junction bases not matched to a gene: 6. In germline, CDR1 is SGHAT, CDR2 FQNNGV. CDR3 coding DNA: TGTGCCAGCAGCTTAGGACTAGCGGGAGATAGTACCTACGAGCAGTACTTC. It yields the protein CASSLGLAGDSTYEQYF.

This clone has at least ten counts. The chain joins TRBV7-9 to TRBJ1-2; D may be TRBD1 (5 bases). CDR1 SEHNR and CDR2 FQNEAQ come from the germline V gene (reference sequence). Trimming cost V 3 bases and J 8 bases, with 10 bases left between them. CDR3 size: 12 residues. The CDR3 here is CASSFDQGGYTF. DNA for the CDR3: TGTGCCAGCAGCTTTGACCAGGGCGGCTACACCTTC.

The rearrangement joins TRBV7-9 to TRBJ1-2; no clear D gene. The germline V and J ends were trimmed by 7 bases and 4 bases, with 19 bases remaining between them. CDR1 SEHNR and CDR2 FQNEAQ come from the germline V gene (reference sequence). The CDR3 spans 15 residues. The CDR3 coding sequence is TGTGCCAGCAACCTCGCCGACCCAAACTCCTATGGCTACACCTTC. It specifies CASNLADPNSYGYTF.

The rearrangement joins TRBV4-1 to TRBJ2-4; D gene unclear. The CDR3 loop spans 17 amino acids. Germline-derived CDR1 and CDR2 are MGHRA and YSYEKL. V lost 4 bases, J lost 0 bases, and 16 bases lay in between. CDR3 sequence reads: CASSLRGPRLAKNIQYF. The DNA for the CDR3 is TGCGCCAGCAGCCTCCGTGGCCCCCGTTTAGCCAAAAACATTCAGTACTTC.